Sequencing of this T cell receptor (beta chain) was carried out in a study of T cell repertoires in cytomegalovirus infection. The wider study: In public TCR beta signatures, there were indications of both CMV infection and matching HLA type.

Study outcomes and limitations: The study found HLA-C-restricted CMV-specific TCR beta clonotypes dominating the ex vivo response.

TCRdb ran MiXCR on the reads and lists one entry per CDR3 protein. The sample shows 750,000 to 900,000 distinct CDR3 sequences, 29% of them seen only once. The ends lost 6 bases at V and 1 base at J; junction bases unmatched: 7. Germline V lookup: CDR1 ENHRY, CDR2 SYGVKD. This CDR3 comprises 15 residues. Regarding this clonotype: Its antigen is undetermined.

The source is a human donor in good health (CMV status not recorded). Some clones in this sample may be carry-over from other donors' samples. Material: cultured CD8+ T cells from PBMCs, obtained from culture after CMV antigen stimulation. The genes are TRBV10-3 and TRBJ2-7; 9 positions match TRBD1. CDR3 nucleotides: TGTGCCATCAGAGTGGGACAGGGTAGGTCCTACGAGCAGTACTTC. It specifies CAIRVGQGRSYEQYF.